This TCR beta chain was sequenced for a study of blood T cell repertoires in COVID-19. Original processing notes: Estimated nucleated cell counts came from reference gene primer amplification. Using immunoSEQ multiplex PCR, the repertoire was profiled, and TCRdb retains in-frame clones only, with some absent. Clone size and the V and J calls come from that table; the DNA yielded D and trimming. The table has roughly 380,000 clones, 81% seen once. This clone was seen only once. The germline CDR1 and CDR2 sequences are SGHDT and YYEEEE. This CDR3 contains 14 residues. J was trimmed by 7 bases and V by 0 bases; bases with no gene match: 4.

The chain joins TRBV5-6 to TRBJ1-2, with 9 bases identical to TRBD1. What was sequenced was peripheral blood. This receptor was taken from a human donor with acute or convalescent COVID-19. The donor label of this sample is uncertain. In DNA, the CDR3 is TGTGCCAGCAGCTTGGTAACAGGGGGCGGTGGCTACACCTTC. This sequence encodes CASSLVTGGGGYTF.